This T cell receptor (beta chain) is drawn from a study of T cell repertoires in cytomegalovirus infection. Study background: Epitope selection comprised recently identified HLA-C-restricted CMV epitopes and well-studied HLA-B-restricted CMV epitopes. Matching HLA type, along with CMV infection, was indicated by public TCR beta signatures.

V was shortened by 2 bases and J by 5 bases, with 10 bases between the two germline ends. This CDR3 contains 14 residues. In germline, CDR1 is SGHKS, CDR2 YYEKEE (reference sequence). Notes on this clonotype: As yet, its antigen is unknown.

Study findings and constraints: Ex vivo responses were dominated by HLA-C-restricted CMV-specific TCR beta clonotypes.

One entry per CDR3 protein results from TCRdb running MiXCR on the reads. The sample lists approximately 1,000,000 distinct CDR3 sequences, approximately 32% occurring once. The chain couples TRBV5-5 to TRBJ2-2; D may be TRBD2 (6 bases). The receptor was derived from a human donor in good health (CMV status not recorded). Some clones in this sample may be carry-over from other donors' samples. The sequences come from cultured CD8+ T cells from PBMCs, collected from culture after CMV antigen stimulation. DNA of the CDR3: TGTGCCAGCAGCTTTGGGGAGGCTACCGGGGAGCTGTTTTTT. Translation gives CASSFGEATGELFF.